The source of this T cell receptor (beta chain) is a study of blood T cell repertoires in COVID-19. Study-wide background: Acute-phase and convalescent COVID-19 samples originated in the United States, Italy and Spain. PBMCs, B-cell-depleted T cells, or T cells were the source of the cDNA or gDNA that made up the material.

In the original analysis: Estimates of nucleated cell counts were drawn from the amplification of reference gene primers. Data came from immunoSEQ multiplex PCR; TCRdb stores just in-frame clones and leaves some out. D and trimming come from the DNA, and the V and J calls and clone size come from that table. Altogether approximately 60,000 clones are present, over 75% being singletons, with the ten largest covering 3.5% to 4%. V was clipped by 2 bases and J by 0 bases, with 11 bases between them. CDR1 and CDR2 from the germline V gene are SGDLS and YYNGEE. The CDR3 covers 15 residues. Sequencing was performed on peripheral blood. This sequence joins TRBV9 and TRBJ1-1, with D possibly TRBD1 on 6 matching bases. This sequence originates from a woman at least 80 years old with acute or convalescent COVID-19. The DNA of the CDR3 is TGTGCCAGCAGCGTGCACGGACAGATGAACACTGAAGCTTTCTTT. Its protein product is CASSVHGQMNTEAFF.